Reported below is one T cell receptor beta chain. Antigen unknown. This sample is part of a study of a mutant IDH1 vaccine in newly diagnosed glioma. Study-wide context: Following radiotherapy alone, or alongside temozolomide cycles, vaccination was started after an interval of 4-6 weeks. Prior therapy was radiotherapy, temozolomide, or both; most received both.

This sample's time point: week 23, last vaccination. The content of each vaccine dose was 300 ug of mutant IDH1 20-mer peptide, and topical imiquimod accompanied it. General observations from the study: Top peripheral T cell clonotype shifts appeared unrelated to pseudoprogression.

Generated by immunoSEQ multiplex PCR, the TCRdb table keeps only in-frame clones and is missing some. Counted here are about 33,000 clones, over 75% occurring once; the ten biggest clones make up less than 3%. The sequence was collected from a man in his forties or fifties with glioma. The sequencing here drew on PBMCs, taken from a glioma patient whose treatment included an IDH1 peptide vaccine.

The CDR3 reads CASSFGPGSNQPQHF. The CDR3 coding sequence is TGTGCCAGCAGCTTTGGGCCAGGGAGCAATCAGCCCCAGCATTTT. The rearrangement uses TRBV5-6 and TRBJ1-5, with a tentative D call TRBD1 (5 bases). V was clipped by 2 bases and J by 1 base, with 10 bases between them. Germline values: CDR1 SGHDT, CDR2 YYEEEE. This CDR3 region has 15 residues. The whole variable domain, filled in from reference TRBV5-6 and TRBJ1-5, reads DAGVTQSPTHLIKTRGQQVTLRCSPKSGHDTVSWYQQALGQGPQFIFQYYEEEERQRGNFPDRFSGHQFPNYSSELNVNALLLGDSALYLCASSFGPGSNQPQHFGDGTRLSIL.